This TCR beta chain emerged from a study of T-cell memory formation after mild COVID-19. Overall study: Most TCR clusters belonged to a single donor. Study-level results: Contracting clones localized mainly to CM and EM when CD4+ and mainly to EMRA when CD8+. Clones contracting day 15 to 85 were balanced CD4/CD8; later expanders leaned CD4+.

This clonotype was detected ten times or more. Its antigen is unknown. TCRdb used MiXCR to reprocess the 5' RACE reads, holding one entry per CDR3 protein. The repertoire consists of 470,000 or so distinct CDR3 sequences, with about 19% occurring once and the leading ten covering 7.5% to 10%. The CDR3 is 13 residues long. V dropped 10 bases and J dropped 2; count of bases not matched to a gene: 5. Material: PBMCs or a T cell subset sorted from them (not recorded which). The receptor was isolated from an adult woman who had mild COVID-19 (a few samples of this study predate the infection). Cell type and time point are not known. The chain links TRBV12-3 or TRBV12-4 to TRBJ1-3; 7 bases fit TRBD1. The CDR3 loop reads CATQGGPGNTIYF. The DNA of the CDR3 is TGTGCCACCCAGGGGGGGCCTGGAAACACCATATATTTT.